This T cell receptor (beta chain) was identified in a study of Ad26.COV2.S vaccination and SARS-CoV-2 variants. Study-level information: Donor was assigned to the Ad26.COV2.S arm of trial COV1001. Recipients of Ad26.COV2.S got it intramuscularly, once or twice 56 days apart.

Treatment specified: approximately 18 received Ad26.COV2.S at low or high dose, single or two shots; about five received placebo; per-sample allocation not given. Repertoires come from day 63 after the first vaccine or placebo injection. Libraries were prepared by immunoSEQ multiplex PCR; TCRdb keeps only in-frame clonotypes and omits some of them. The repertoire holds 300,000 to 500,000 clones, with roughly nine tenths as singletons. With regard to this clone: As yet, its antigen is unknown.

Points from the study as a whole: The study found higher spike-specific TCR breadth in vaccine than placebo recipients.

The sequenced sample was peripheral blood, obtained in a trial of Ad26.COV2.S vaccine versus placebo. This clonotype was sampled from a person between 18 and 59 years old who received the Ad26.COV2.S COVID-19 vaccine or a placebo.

The CDR3 loop reads CASSPGLAPAGELFF. The CDR3 coding sequence is TGTGCCAGCAGCCCGGGACTAGCGCCCGCCGGGGAGCTGTTTTTT. The V gene is TRBV3-1 (or the pseudogene TRBV3-2), the J gene TRBJ2-2; 10 nucleotides line up with TRBD2. This CDR3 comprises 15 residues. V dropped 4 bases and J dropped 6; count of bases not matched to a gene: 5. Germline V gives CDR1 LGHDT, CDR2 YNNKEL (reference sequence).